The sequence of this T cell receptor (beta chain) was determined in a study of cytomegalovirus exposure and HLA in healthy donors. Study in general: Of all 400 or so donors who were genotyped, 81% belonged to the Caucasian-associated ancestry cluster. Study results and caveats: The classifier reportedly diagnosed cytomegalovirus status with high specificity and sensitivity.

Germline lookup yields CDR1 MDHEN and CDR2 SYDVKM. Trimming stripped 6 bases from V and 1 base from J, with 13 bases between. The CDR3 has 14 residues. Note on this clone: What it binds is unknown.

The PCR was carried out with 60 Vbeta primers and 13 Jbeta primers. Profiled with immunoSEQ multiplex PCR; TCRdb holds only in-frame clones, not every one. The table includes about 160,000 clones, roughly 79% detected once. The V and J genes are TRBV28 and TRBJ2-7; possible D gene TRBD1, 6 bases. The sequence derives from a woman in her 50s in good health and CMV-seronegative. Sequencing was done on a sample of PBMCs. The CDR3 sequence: CASSSGTPSYEQYF. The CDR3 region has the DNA TGTGCCAGCAGCTCCGGGACACCGTCCTACGAGCAGTACTTC.